Following are 21 T cell receptor beta chains from one sample sequenced in a study of shared clonotypes between healthy human individuals. It was CD45RO-negative cells, positively selected for CCR7, that made up naive CD8 cells, with terminally differentiated effector memory CD45RA+ cells excluded. Profiling relied on immunoSEQ multiplex PCR, and the TCRdb table lists in-frame clones only, not all of them. The repertoire holds about 2.1 million clones, with 93% as singletons. The sample was naive CD8+ T cells from PBMCs. These receptors all stem from a man younger than 35 in good health. Some clones in this sample may be carry-over from other donors' samples.

This sequence joins TRBV15 and TRBJ2-7, with D unclear. The ends were cut back, 0 bases at V and 0 bases at J, with 12 bases in the middle. The CDR3 has 16 residues. In germline, CDR1 is LNHNV, CDR2 YYDKDF (reference sequence). CDR3 bases: TGTGCCACCAGCAGAGATCATCTGTCGAGCTCCTACGAGCAGTACTTC. It translates to CATSRDHLSSSYEQYF.

The V and J genes are TRBV28 and TRBJ1-5; the match to TRBD1 covers 8 bases. Germline V gene lookup returns CDR1 MDHEN and CDR2 SYDVKM. CDR3 length: 17 amino acids. V trimming: 5 bases; J trimming: 0 bases; junction bases outside the gene matches: 9. The chain's CDR3 is CASSTDRASYSNQPQHF. CDR3 nucleotide sequence: TGTGCCAGCAGTACGGACAGGGCCTCTTATAGCAATCAGCCCCAGCATTTT.

J is TRBJ2-5 and V is TRBV5-4; D is uncertain. V was clipped by 1 base and J by 5 bases, with 12 bases between them. The CDR3 has 14 amino acids. Germline CDR1 SGHNT, CDR2 YYREEE (reference sequence). CDR3 nucleotide sequence: TGTGCCAGCAGCTTGATGGGTTCCGAGGAGACCCAGTACTTC. Protein: CASSLMGSEETQYF. The full variable domain, its missing parts supplied by reference TRBV5-4 and TRBJ2-5, is ETGVTQSPTHLIKTRGQQVTLRCSSQSGHNTVSWYQQALGQGPQFIFQYYREEENGRGNFPPRFSGLQFPNYSSELNVNALELDDSALYLCASSLMGSEETQYFGPGTRLLVL.

This chain joins TRBV7-8 and TRBJ1-1, with D possibly being TRBD1 (5 bases). The germline V gene has CDR1 SGHVS and CDR2 FQNEAQ. The CDR3 extends over 13 amino acids. Deletions cut 5 bases from V and 3 bases from J, with 10 bases between. The CDR3 nucleotides are TGTGCCAGCAGCGCGGGCAGGGACACTGAAGCTTTCTTT. Amino acids: CASSAGRDTEAFF.

The chain employs TRBV13 and TRBJ2-1, with D tentatively TRBD1 or TRBD2 (6 bases each). CDR1 and CDR2 (germline): PRHDT, FYEKMQ (reference sequence). V was trimmed by 3 bases and J by 6 bases, leaving 15 bases between them. The CDR3 extends over 15 amino acids. CDR3 nucleotides: TGTGCCAGCAGCTTGGCGGGACACAACTTCAATGAGCAGTTCTTC. The encoded protein is CASSLAGHNFNEQFF.

This sequence joins TRBV27 and TRBJ2-3, with D uncertain. Trimming removed 5 bases from V and 2 bases from J, with 11 bases in between. Looked up from germline, CDR1 is MNHEY and CDR2 is SMNVEV (reference sequence). CDR3 length: 14 amino acids. This CDR3 is CASSLQLYTDTQYF. The CDR3 DNA follows: TGTGCCAGCAGTCTACAGCTTTACACAGATACGCAGTATTTT.

The chain recombines TRBV7-9 with TRBJ1-2; D gene unclear. This CDR3 is 15 amino acids long. Germline CDR1 and CDR2: SEHNR and FQNEAQ (reference sequence). Deletions cut 3 bases from V and 0 bases from J, with 11 bases between. The CDR3 spells CASSFGQIANYGYTF. The DNA for the CDR3 is TGTGCCAGCAGCTTCGGTCAAATCGCTAACTATGGCTACACCTTC.

This clone was seen once. The rearrangement links TRBV4-1 to TRBJ2-7; no definite D call. Germline lookup yields CDR1 MGHRA and CDR2 YSYEKL. This CDR3 contains 15 residues. Trimming cost V 5 bases and J 3 bases, with 17 bases left between them. CDR3 sequence: CASSDIETVFYEQYF. The CDR3 DNA reads TGCGCCAGCAGCGACATTGAGACGGTATTCTACGAGCAGTACTTC.

The chain employs TRBV7-2 and TRBJ2-7, with 12 bases lining up with TRBD2. Germline V gene sequence: CDR1 SGHTA, CDR2 FQGNSA. The CDR3 runs to 19 residues. J was trimmed by 4 bases and V by 0 bases; bases with no gene match: 13. The CDR3 nucleotides are TGTGCCAGCAGCTTAGCCCGGGGGCAACTAGCGGGAGGTGGGTACGAGCAGTACTTC. It is translated as CASSLARGQLAGGGYEQYF.

The chain links TRBV28 to TRBJ1-1, with a possible D match to TRBD1 (5 bases). V lost 4 bases and J lost 4, with 13 bases in between. CDR1 is MDHEN and CDR2 is SYDVKM in the germline V gene. The CDR3 length is 14 residues. The CDR3 loop is CASSSAGGITEAFF. The CDR3 DNA reads TGTGCCAGCAGTTCCGCCGGGGGGATCACTGAAGCTTTCTTT.

The chain has TRBV20-1 and TRBJ2-7; D not certain. CDR3 length equals 10 residues. CDR1 is DFQATT and CDR2 is SNEGSKA in the germline V gene (reference sequence). V lost 4 bases to trimming and J lost 6 bases, with 7 bases between them. The CDR3 here is CSAIMGEQYF. CDR3 in DNA: TGCAGTGCTATAATGGGCGAGCAGTACTTC.

V and J are TRBV28 and TRBJ2-1; D unclear. V lost 3 bases, J lost 0 bases, and 6 bases lay in between. CDR3 length equals 14 residues. The V gene's germline CDR1 is MDHEN and CDR2 SYDVKM. The CDR3 is CASSFAVSYNEQFF. CDR3 coding DNA: TGTGCCAGCAGTTTCGCGGTCTCCTACAATGAGCAGTTCTTC.

This clone occurred once. Different DNA sequences within this sample yield the same CDR3. The V gene is TRBV11-2, the J gene TRBJ1-2; D is unclear. Germline loops: CDR1 SGHAT, CDR2 FQNNGV. The CDR3 runs 12 residues. V was cut by 5 bases and J by 2 bases, with 6 bases left in between. The CDR3 coding sequence is TGTGCCAGCAGCCCTAGCAACTATGGCTACACCTTC. Translated, it gives CASSPSNYGYTF.

This clone was picked up one time. V usage is TRBV7-8 and J usage is TRBJ2-7; TRBD1 or TRBD2 may be the D gene (5 bases each). Trimming took off 1 base at V and 2 bases at J, with 9 bases between the two ends. The CDR3 totals 14 residues. Germline assignment: CDR1 SGHVS and CDR2 FQNEAQ. The CDR3 nucleotides are TGTGCCAGCAGCTTAGGGGACGGGCCCTACGAGCAGTACTTC. This sequence encodes CASSLGDGPYEQYF.

This clone came up once. The CDR3 region is CASSYSYNEQFF. DNA for the CDR3: TGTGCCAGCAGCTACTCCTACAATGAGCAGTTCTTC. The V and J genes are TRBV5-6 and TRBJ2-1; D gene unclear. The germline V gene encodes CDR1 SGHDT and CDR2 YYEEEE. There are 12 residues in the CDR3. The V and J ends lost 3 bases and 0 bases respectively, with 1 base between them. The whole variable domain, filled in from reference TRBV5-6 and TRBJ2-1, reads DAGVTQSPTHLIKTRGQQVTLRCSPKSGHDTVSWYQQALGQGPQFIFQYYEEEERQRGNFPDRFSGHQFPNYSSELNVNALLLGDSALYLCASSYSYNEQFFGPGTRLTVL.

The rearrangement uses TRBV6-5 and TRBJ1-2; maybe TRBD1 (5 bases). The V and J ends lost 2 bases and 8 bases respectively, with 15 bases between them. This CDR3 has 14 amino acids. Germline CDR1 and CDR2: MNHEY and SVGAGI. The CDR3 spells CASSYAIQGYGYTF. The CDR3 DNA reads TGTGCCAGCAGTTACGCCATCCAGGGATACGGCTACACCTTC.

This sequence joins TRBV7-9 and TRBJ1-5, with a tentative D call TRBD1 (5 bases). This CDR3 comprises 14 residues. Deletions cut 6 bases from V and 5 bases from J, with 14 bases between. CDR1 is SEHNR and CDR2 is FQNEAQ in the germline V gene (reference sequence). The CDR3 DNA follows: TGTGCCAGCAGTGACGGGGGGTTTTATCAGCCCCAGCATTTT. This translates into CASSDGGFYQPQHF.

This chain joins TRBV5-1 and TRBJ2-2; D remains ambiguous. Germline assignment: CDR1 SGHRS and CDR2 YFSETQ. V lost 4 bases to trimming and J lost 2 bases, with 9 bases between them. The CDR3 covers 14 residues. CDR3 region: CASSLGPNTGELFF. CDR3 in DNA: TGCGCCAGCAGCCTAGGACCAAACACCGGGGAGCTGTTTTTT.

This clone was recorded only once. This chain uses TRBV5-4 with TRBJ2-2, with 8 bases fitting TRBD2. The length of the CDR3 is 18 residues. J gave up 3 bases and V 1 base, and 11 bases lay outside the gene matches. The germline CDR1 and CDR2 sequences are SGHNT and YYREEE (reference sequence). The CDR3 region is CASSLYWGPAGDTGELFF. DNA for the CDR3: TGTGCCAGCAGCTTGTACTGGGGCCCAGCGGGAGACACCGGGGAGCTGTTTTTT.

On this clone: The same CDR3 is also encoded by other DNA sequences in this sample. The chain is built from TRBV27 and TRBJ2-1, with D maybe TRBD1 (6 bases). CDR3 length: 12 residues. Per the germline V gene, CDR1 is MNHEY and CDR2 is SMNVEV (reference sequence). Deletions cut 2 bases from V and 7 bases from J, with 6 bases between. CDR3 protein: CASSLQGNEQFF. DNA of the CDR3: TGTGCCAGCAGTTTACAGGGGAATGAGCAGTTCTTC.

A note on this clone: A read error may account for a junction end that differs from germline. Other DNA variants within this sample encode the same CDR3. The J gene is TRBJ2-7, the V gene TRBV4-1; D is ambiguous. Germline V gene sequence: CDR1 MGHRA, CDR2 YSYEKL. The CDR3 is 18 amino acids. The CDR3 coding sequence is TGCGCTAGCAGCCTTTTGATTCCACCGGCCCCGACGGGCTACGAGCAGTACTTC. Its protein product is CASSLLIPPAPTGYEQYF.